Listed below are T cell receptor beta chains from one sample, sequenced in a study of T-cell reconstitution after alpha-beta-depleted transplantation in children. One entry per CDR3 protein results from TCRdb running MiXCR on the PCR reads. The table shows 250,000 to 350,000 distinct CDR3 sequences, with 20% to 30% occurring only once. Sequences were derived from PBMCs, mostly from graft donor cells, sampled 180 days after TCRalphabeta/CD19-depleted stem cell transplant. These receptors originate from a male patient aged 5 to 17 who had a stem cell transplant for acute lymphoblastic leukemia, so the T cells may come from the graft donor. Each CDR3 is given with its conserved first and last residue. D genes are given only for firm matches. Clone size is stated in some rows and not others, as once, few, many or a class when expanded.

CDR3 protein	CDR3 DNA	D gene	clone size	V gene	J gene
CASSSPQLAGVVHEQFF	TGTGCCAGCAGCTCACCCCAATTAGCGGGAGTGGTCCATGAGCAGTTCTTC	TRBD2	few	TRBV7-3	TRBJ2-1
CASSPRATLQTDEQFF	TGTGCCAGCTCACCACGTGCGACTCTGCAGACGGATGAGCAGTTCTTC	.	once	TRBV18	TRBJ2-1
CASSRGTLPRETQYF	TGTGCCAGCAGCAGAGGGACACTCCCGAGGGAGACCCAGTACTTC	.	.	TRBV21-1	TRBJ2-5
CASSLDRETNQPQHF	TGTGCCAGCAGCTTAGACAGGGAAACGAATCAGCCCCAGCATTTT	.	few	TRBV11-1	TRBJ1-5
CASSLGVTGVPDTQYF	TGTGCCAGCAGCTTAGGTGTGACAGGTGTCCCAGATACGCAGTATTTT	.	few	TRBV7-9	TRBJ2-3
CASSTRQGWIYEQYF	TGCGCCAGCAGCACCAGACAGGGCTGGATCTACGAGCAGTACTTC	TRBD1	few	TRBV5-1	TRBJ2-7
CASSISGRASGANVLTF	TGTGCCAGTAGTATATCCGGGAGGGCGTCTGGGGCCAACGTCCTGACTTTC	TRBD2	.	TRBV19	TRBJ2-6
CASSFFPGLYTGELFF	TGTGCCAGCAGCTTCTTTCCGGGACTTTACACCGGGGAGCTGTTTTTT	.	.	TRBV13	TRBJ2-2
CASSPGQGRGGYTF	TGCGCCAGCAGCCCCGGACAGGGAAGAGGTGGCTACACCTTC	TRBD1	.	TRBV4-1	TRBJ1-2
CSLIIFRLETQYF	TGCAGTCTAATTATCTTTAGGTTAGAGACCCAGTACTTC	.	.	TRBV20-1	TRBJ2-5
CASSQRFRTTTNEKLFF	TGTGCCAGCAGCCAAAGATTCCGGACAACAACTAATGAAAAACTGTTTTTT	.	once	TRBV3-1	TRBJ1-4
CSARELAPRETQYF	TGCAGTGCCCGAGAGCTAGCACCGAGGGAGACCCAGTACTTC	.	few	TRBV20-1	TRBJ2-5
CASSLQGGGKDNEQFF	TGTGCCAGCAGCTTACAAGGGGGCGGTAAGGACAATGAGCAGTTCTTC	TRBD1	.	TRBV7-9	TRBJ2-1
CASQITGSSGNTIYF	TGTGCCAGCCAGATTACAGGGAGCTCTGGAAACACCATATATTTT	.	.	TRBV6-5	TRBJ1-3
CASSPSGQGAETQYF	TGCGCCAGCAGCCCCTCGGGACAAGGGGCAGAGACCCAGTACTTC	.	few	TRBV5-1	TRBJ2-5
CASSLGEGYGRSEQYF	TGCGCCAGCAGCTTGGGAGAGGGATACGGGAGGAGCGAGCAGTACTTC	TRBD2	many	TRBV5-1	TRBJ2-7
CASSARDRGLLGVYNEQFF	TGTGCCAGCTCAGCCCGGGACAGGGGTCTTCTCGGGGTTTACAATGAGCAGTTCTTC	TRBD1	.	TRBV18	TRBJ2-1
CASSQGVNTEAFF	TGTGCCAGCAGCCAAGGGGTGAACACTGAAGCTTTCTTT	.	.	TRBV14	TRBJ1-1
CASSVGDRVNTEAFF	TGTGCCAGCAGCGTAGGGGACAGGGTGAACACTGAAGCTTTCTTT	TRBD1	few	TRBV9	TRBJ1-1
CASSERGGGRQQYF	TGTGCCAGCAGTGAGCGTGGGGGGGGCCGGCAGCAGTACTTC	.	.	TRBV2	TRBJ2-7
CSATRTGASYEQYF	TGCAGTGCAACTCGGACAGGCGCCTCCTACGAGCAGTACTTC	TRBD1	.	TRBV20-1	TRBJ2-7
CASSLGQGHHYGYTF	TGTGCCAGCAGCCTCGGACAGGGCCATCACTATGGCTACACCTTC	TRBD1	.	TRBV7-9	TRBJ1-2
CASTTGSNTGELFF	TGTGCCAGCACGACGGGATCAAACACCGGGGAGCTGTTTTTT	.	few	TRBV6-5	TRBJ2-2
CSADIGGGNYGYTF	TGCAGTGCCGATATAGGGGGGGGGAACTATGGCTACACCTTC	.	.	TRBV20-1	TRBJ1-2
CASSPGQGLTGELFF	TGTGCCAGCAGCCCCGGACAGGGATTGACCGGGGAGCTGTTTTTT	TRBD1	few	TRBV11-2	TRBJ2-2
CASSSGQGYYEQYF	TGTGCCAGCAGCTCGGGACAGGGATACTACGAGCAGTACTTC	TRBD1	few	TRBV7-9	TRBJ2-7
CSASGAINTGELFF	TGCAGTGCTAGCGGAGCGATCAACACCGGGGAGCTGTTTTTT	.	.	TRBV20-1	TRBJ2-2
CASSLKGTGWTSDIQYF	TGTGCCAGCAGCTTAAAAGGCACAGGGTGGACTTCTGACATTCAGTACTTC	.	.	TRBV7-9	TRBJ2-4
CASSQLGTGGDGYTF	TGCGCCAGCAGCCAACTAGGGACAGGGGGCGATGGCTACACCTTC	TRBD1	few	TRBV4-1	TRBJ1-2
CSVVPGTGELFF	TGCAGCGTTGTCCCCGGGACCGGGGAGCTGTTTTTT	.	.	TRBV29-1	TRBJ2-2
CASSQDLVLVSPYNEQFF	TGTGCCAGCAGCCAAGATCTTGTTCTAGTTTCCCCCTACAATGAGCAGTTCTTC	.	few	TRBV3-1	TRBJ2-1
CASSLVPGQGLQYF	TGTGCCAGCAGCTTAGTCCCGGGACAGGGACTGCAGTATTTT	TRBD1	.	TRBV7-6	TRBJ2-3
CASSPLTGFATNEKLFF	TGTGCCAGCAGTCCCCTGACAGGGTTCGCAACTAATGAAAAACTGTTTTTT	TRBD1	few	TRBV27	TRBJ1-4
CASSQIQLGLLERADTQYF	TGCGCCAGCAGCCAGATTCAGCTGGGACTACTGGAGAGAGCAGATACGCAGTATTTT	TRBD2	.	TRBV4-1	TRBJ2-3
CASMGHLAGAETQYF	TGTGCCAGCATGGGGCATCTAGCGGGAGCGGAGACCCAGTACTTC	.	.	TRBV21-1	TRBJ2-5
CASSGDLGGKGTDTQYF	TGTGCCAGCAGTGGCGACCTCGGAGGGAAGGGCACAGATACGCAGTATTTT	.	.	TRBV6-1	TRBJ2-3
CASSLGEPQHF	TGTGCCAGCAGTTTAGGGGAGCCCCAGCATTTT	.	.	TRBV12-3/TRBV12-4	TRBJ1-5
CSVGLALNTGELFF	TGCAGCGTTGGACTAGCGCTAAACACCGGGGAGCTGTTTTTT	TRBD2	many	TRBV29-1	TRBJ2-2
CASSRRGRNTGELFF	TGTGCCAGCAGCAGGAGGGGGCGGAACACCGGGGAGCTGTTTTTT	.	.	TRBV7-9	TRBJ2-2
CASSQRILAKNIQYF	TGCGCCAGCAGCCAAAGAATCCTAGCCAAAAACATTCAGTACTTC	.	.	TRBV4-1	TRBJ2-4
CASTSGTGGVGGCF	TGTGCCAGCACCTCGGGGACAGGGGGCGTCGGAGGTTGCTTC	TRBD1	few	TRBV12-3/TRBV12-4	TRBJ2-7
CAISVGTEAFF	TGTGCCATCTCGGTAGGAACTGAAGCTTTCTTT	.	.	TRBV6-2/TRBV6-3	TRBJ1-1